Shown below are 4 T cell receptor beta chains from a single sample sequenced in a study of T cells in Graves' hyperthyroidism and ophthalmopathy. RNA transcripts gave rise to amplified TCR beta CDR3 regions. First-round RT-PCR with HTBI primers amplified the TCR CDR3 region. Via MiXCR, TCRdb re-called the multiplex PCR reads, giving one row per CDR3 protein. The table records some 690,000 distinct CDR3 sequences, 15% to 20% of them present only once. Sequenced: blood. These receptors originate from a man over 45 with Graves' hyperthyroidism.

The chain has TRBV19 and TRBJ2-1; D gene uncertain. The CDR3 has 14 amino acids. Germline CDR1 LNHDA, CDR2 SQIVND (reference sequence). V lost 3 bases, J lost 0 bases, and 6 bases lay in between. CDR3 in amino acids: CASSIRTSYNEQFF. CDR3 coding DNA: TGTGCCAGTAGTATTAGGACCTCCTACAATGAGCAGTTCTTC.

The sample holds a few counts of this clonotype. The chain carries TRBV2 and TRBJ2-3; weak D call: TRBD2 (6 bases). This CDR3 contains 15 residues. CDR1 and CDR2 (germline): SNHLY, FYNNEI. Trimming removed 5 bases from V and 2 bases from J, with 14 bases in between. In nucleotides, the CDR3 is TGTGCCAGCAGTTTACTAGCTACCCCCACAGATACGCAGTATTTT. As protein: CASSLLATPTDTQYF.

This clonotype was detected many times. The J gene is TRBJ2-7, the V gene TRBV6-1; 9 nucleotides line up with TRBD1. Per germline, CDR1 MNHNS and CDR2 SASEGT. This CDR3 region has 15 residues. Trimming took 6 bases from V and 1 from J; bases not matched to a gene: 7. DNA of the CDR3: TGTGCCAGCAGGCCGGGACAGGGAGGGTCCTACGAGCAGTACTTC. Its translation is CASRPGQGGSYEQYF.

The table lists this clonotype with a few counts. V usage is TRBV10-3 and J usage is TRBJ2-3; 7 nucleotides align to TRBD1. Losses at the gene ends were 4 bases for V and 6 bases for J; bases not matched to a gene: 10. CDR3 length: 15 amino acids. Germline values: CDR1 ENHRY, CDR2 SYGVKD. The CDR3 DNA follows: TGTGCCATCAGTGGACAGGGCCTACCCCTGGATACGCAGTATTTT. Its protein product is CAISGQGLPLDTQYF.